This T cell receptor beta chain came from a study of blood T cell repertoires in COVID-19. Study-wide context: T cells, B-cell-depleted T cells, or PBMCs provided the cDNA or gDNA that served as material.

J gave up 5 bases and V 2 bases, and 10 bases lay outside the gene matches. Germline-derived CDR1 and CDR2 are MNHEY and SVGAGI. This CDR3 has 16 residues. Generated by immunoSEQ multiplex PCR, the TCRdb table keeps only in-frame clones and is missing some. The sample lists approximately 88,000 clones, approximately 87% seen once, with around 13% in the top ten. V is TRBV6-5 and J is TRBJ1-1; 8 bases align to TRBD1. The TCR originated in a woman in her 70s with acute or convalescent COVID-19. The sample was peripheral blood. Here the CDR3 DNA reads TGTGCCAGCAGTTACACCCGACAGGGGAGGGGAACTGAAGCTTTCTTT. Protein product: CASSYTRQGRGTEAFF.